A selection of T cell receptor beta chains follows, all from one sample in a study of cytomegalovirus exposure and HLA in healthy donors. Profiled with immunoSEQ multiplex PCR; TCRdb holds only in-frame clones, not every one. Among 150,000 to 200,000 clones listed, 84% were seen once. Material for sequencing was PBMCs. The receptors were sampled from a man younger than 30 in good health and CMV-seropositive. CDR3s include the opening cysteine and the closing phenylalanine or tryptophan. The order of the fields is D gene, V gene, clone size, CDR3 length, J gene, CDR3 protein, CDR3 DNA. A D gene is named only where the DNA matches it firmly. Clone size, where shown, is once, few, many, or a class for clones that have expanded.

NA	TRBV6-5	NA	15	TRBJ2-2	CASSYRESGTGELFF	TGTGCCAGCAGTTATAGGGAGTCGGGCACCGGGGAGCTGTTTTTT
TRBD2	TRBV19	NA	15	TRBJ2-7	CASSAGAGGAYEQYF	TGTGCCAGTAGTGCAGGAGCGGGAGGCGCCTACGAGCAGTACTTC
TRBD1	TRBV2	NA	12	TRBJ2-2	CASQGATGELFF	TGTGCCAGCCAGGGGGCAACCGGGGAGCTGTTTTTT
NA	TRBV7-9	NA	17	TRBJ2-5	CASSSFSGRNPSQTQYF	TGTGCCAGCAGCTCCTTCTCCGGGAGAAATCCCTCCCAGACCCAGTACTTC
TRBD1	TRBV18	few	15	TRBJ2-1	CASSPPGQTDYEQFF	TGTGCCAGCTCACCACCGGGACAGACAGATTATGAGCAGTTCTTC
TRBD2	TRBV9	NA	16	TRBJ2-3	CASRAGTSGRTDTQYF	TGTGCCAGCAGGGCCGGGACTAGCGGGAGGACAGATACGCAGTATTTT
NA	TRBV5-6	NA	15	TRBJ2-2	CASSLSGGEAGELFF	TGTGCCAGCAGCTTGTCCGGGGGAGAGGCCGGGGAGCTGTTTTTT
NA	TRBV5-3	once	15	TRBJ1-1	CAIDLAGGWYTEAFF	TGTGCCATTGACTTAGCGGGGGGTTGGTACACTGAAGCTTTCTTT
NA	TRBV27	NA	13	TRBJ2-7	CASSSINTYEQYF	TGTGCCAGCAGTTCCATTAACACCTACGAGCAGTACTTC
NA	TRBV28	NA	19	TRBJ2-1	CASSLSNYPAGYPGNEQFF	TGTGCCAGCAGTTTATCCAACTACCCGGCGGGTTACCCCGGGAATGAGCAGTTCTTC
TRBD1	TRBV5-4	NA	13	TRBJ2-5	CASSLQGRETQYF	TGTGCCAGCAGCTTACAGGGGCGGGAGACCCAGTACTTC
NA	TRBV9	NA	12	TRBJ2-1	CASSSRYNEQFF	TGTGCCAGCAGCTCCCGTTACAATGAGCAGTTCTTC
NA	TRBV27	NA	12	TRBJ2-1	CASSLGGIEQFF	TGTGCCAGCAGTTTAGGGGGGATTGAGCAGTTCTTC
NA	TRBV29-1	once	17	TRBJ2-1	CSVEQPLGGSSYNEQFF	TGCAGCGTTGAACAACCCCTCGGAGGGAGCTCCTACAATGAGCAGTTCTTC
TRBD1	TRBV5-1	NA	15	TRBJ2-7	CASSETGTGDYEQYF	TGCGCCAGCAGTGAGACCGGGACAGGGGACTACGAGCAGTACTTC
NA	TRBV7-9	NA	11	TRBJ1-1	CASTRNTEAFF	TGTGCCAGTACGCGGAACACTGAAGCTTTCTTT
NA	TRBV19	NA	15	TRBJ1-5	CASRQQGSSNQPQHF	TGTGCCAGTAGGCAACAGGGCTCTAGCAATCAGCCCCAGCATTTT
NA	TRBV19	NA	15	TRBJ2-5	CASSPHRGREVTQYF	TGTGCCAGTAGTCCTCACAGGGGGAGGGAGGTGACCCAGTACTTC
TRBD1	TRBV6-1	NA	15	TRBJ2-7	CASSEAGTGYYEQYF	TGTGCCAGCAGTGAGGCCGGGACAGGGTATTACGAGCAGTACTTC
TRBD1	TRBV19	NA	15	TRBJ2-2	CASHKTGGVTGELFF	TGTGCCAGTCATAAGACAGGGGGCGTCACCGGGGAGCTGTTTTTT
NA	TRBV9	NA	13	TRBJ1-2	CASSVKERYGYTF	TGTGCCAGCAGCGTAAAAGAGCGCTATGGCTACACCTTC
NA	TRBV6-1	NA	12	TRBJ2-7	CATGQSFYEQYF	TGTGCCACTGGGCAAAGTTTCTACGAGCAGTACTTC
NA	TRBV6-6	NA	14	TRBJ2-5	CASSSGRVRETQYF	TGTGCCAGCAGCTCCGGGCGGGTGCGGGAGACCCAGTACTTC
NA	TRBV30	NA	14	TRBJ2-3	CAWGLAGEGDTQYF	TGTGCCTGGGGTTTAGCAGGGGAGGGCGATACGCAGTATTTT
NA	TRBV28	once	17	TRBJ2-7	CASRRQRDKPSSYEQYF	TGTGCCAGCCGCCGGCAGCGGGACAAACCAAGCTCCTACGAGCAGTACTTC
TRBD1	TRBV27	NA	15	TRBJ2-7	CASSSGTGGIYEQYF	TGTGCCAGCAGTTCTGGGACAGGGGGAATCTACGAGCAGTACTTC
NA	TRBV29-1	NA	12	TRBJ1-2	CSVVQGRDGYTF	TGCAGCGTTGTACAGGGTAGGGATGGCTACACCTTC
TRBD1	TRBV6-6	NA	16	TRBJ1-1	CASIVPGGIGNTEAFF	TGTGCCAGCATAGTGCCAGGGGGTATCGGCAACACTGAAGCTTTCTTT
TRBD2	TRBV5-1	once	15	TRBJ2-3	CASSSQTSGTDTQYF	TGCGCCAGCAGCTCCCAGACTAGCGGCACAGATACGCAGTATTTT
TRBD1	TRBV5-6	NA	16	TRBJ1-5	CASSLATGGTYQPQHF	TGTGCCAGCAGCTTAGCCACAGGGGGTACTTATCAGCCCCAGCATTTT
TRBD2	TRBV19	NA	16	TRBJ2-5	CASSKASGRVEETQYF	TGTGCCAGTAGTAAGGCTAGCGGGAGGGTGGAGGAGACCCAGTACTTC
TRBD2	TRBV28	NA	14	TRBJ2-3	CASGVVGAGHTQYF	TGTGCCAGCGGGGTCGTGGGAGCGGGGCATACGCAGTATTTT
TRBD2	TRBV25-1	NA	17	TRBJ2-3	CASSELGGAGAADTQYF	TGTGCCAGCAGTGAATTAGGGGGAGCGGGAGCGGCAGATACGCAGTATTTT
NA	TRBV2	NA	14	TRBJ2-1	CASSRRTGDLSEFF	TGTGCCAGCAGCCGACGAACCGGGGACTTAAGCGAGTTCTTC
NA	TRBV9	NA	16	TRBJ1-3	CASSVDGGVSGNTIYF	TGTGCCAGCAGCGTGGACGGAGGGGTCTCTGGAAACACCATATATTTT
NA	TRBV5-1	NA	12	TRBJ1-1	CASSLLPTEAFF	TGCGCCAGCAGCCTACTACCCACTGAAGCTTTCTTT
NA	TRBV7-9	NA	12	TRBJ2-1	CASLWDTNEQFF	TGTGCCAGCCTTTGGGACACAAATGAGCAGTTCTTC